This is a list of T cell receptor beta chains from one sample in a study of cytomegalovirus exposure and HLA in healthy donors. Some clones are missing from TCRdb's copy, which holds only in-frame ones; the method was immunoSEQ multiplex PCR. The data show around 50,000 clones, 85% to 95% seen once. The specimen was PBMCs. The receptor set was obtained from a woman between 18 and 29 years old in good health and CMV-seronegative. Each CDR3 is given with its conserved first and last residue. Fields, in order: V gene, D gene, J gene, clone size, CDR3 DNA, CDR3 protein. D genes are given only for firm matches. For some rows the clone size is stated as once, few or many, or as a class when expanded; others skip it.

V gene: TRBV5-1
D gene: .
J gene: TRBJ2-2
clone size: .
CDR3 DNA: TGCGCCAGCAGCTTGGCTCTTAGCGGGGAGCTGTTTTTT
CDR3 protein: CASSLALSGELFF

V gene: TRBV5-8
D gene: TRBD1
J gene: TRBJ1-1
clone size: .
CDR3 DNA: TGTGCCAGCAGCTGGACAGGGGATCTGAACACTGAAGCTTTCTTT
CDR3 protein: CASSWTGDLNTEAFF

V gene: TRBV30
D gene: .
J gene: TRBJ1-5
clone size: .
CDR3 DNA: TGTGCCTGGGGGGGGGTTCAGCCCCAGCATTTT
CDR3 protein: CAWGGVQPQHF

V gene: TRBV6-1
D gene: TRBD1
J gene: TRBJ1-5
clone size: .
CDR3 DNA: TGTGCCAGCAGTGAAGTATGGGGACAGGGAGCCGGTGCTCAGCCCCAGCATTTT
CDR3 protein: CASSEVWGQGAGAQPQHF

V gene: TRBV27
D gene: .
J gene: TRBJ2-1
clone size: .
CDR3 DNA: TGTGCCAGCAGTCGCCGGGGTAATGAGCAGTTCTTC
CDR3 protein: CASSRRGNEQFF

V gene: TRBV5-1
D gene: .
J gene: TRBJ1-1
clone size: .
CDR3 DNA: TGCGCCAGCAGCTTCCCTGGGGAGGCTGAAGCTTTCTTT
CDR3 protein: CASSFPGEAEAFF

V gene: TRBV7-8
D gene: .
J gene: TRBJ2-2
clone size: .
CDR3 DNA: TGTGCCAGCAGCTTAGGCAGGGAGAACACCGGGGAGCTGTTTTTT
CDR3 protein: CASSLGRENTGELFF

V gene: TRBV6-5
D gene: .
J gene: TRBJ1-1
clone size: .
CDR3 DNA: TGTGCCAGCAGTTACTCGGGGGGTTTGGAAGCTTTCTTT
CDR3 protein: CASSYSGGLEAFF

V gene: TRBV7-2
D gene: .
J gene: TRBJ1-3
clone size: once
CDR3 DNA: TGTGCCAGCAGCTTACAGGGGTCTGGAAACACCATATATTTT
CDR3 protein: CASSLQGSGNTIYF

V gene: TRBV9
D gene: .
J gene: TRBJ2-2
clone size: .
CDR3 DNA: TGTGCCAGCAGCGTAGCTGTGGGGGGCACCGGGGAGCTGTTTTTT
CDR3 protein: CASSVAVGGTGELFF

V gene: TRBV19
D gene: .
J gene: TRBJ1-5
clone size: .
CDR3 DNA: TGTGCCAGTAGTATAGGGTACTCAGGGAGGAGATATAGCAATCAGCCCCAGCATTTT
CDR3 protein: CASSIGYSGRRYSNQPQHF

V gene: TRBV19
D gene: TRBD1
J gene: TRBJ2-5
clone size: .
CDR3 DNA: TGTGCCAGTAGTATAGCGACAGGGTCTCTTACTGTGCAGGAGACCCAGTACTTC
CDR3 protein: CASSIATGSLTVQETQYF

V gene: TRBV7-2
D gene: .
J gene: TRBJ1-1
clone size: .
CDR3 DNA: TGTGCCAGCAGCTTATCTAGCGCGAACACTGAAGCTTTCTTT
CDR3 protein: CASSLSSANTEAFF

V gene: TRBV6-5
D gene: .
J gene: TRBJ2-1
clone size: .
CDR3 DNA: TGTGCCAGCAGGATTAGTACCTACAATGAGCAGTTCTTC
CDR3 protein: CASRISTYNEQFF

V gene: TRBV5-1
D gene: TRBD2
J gene: TRBJ2-1
clone size: .
CDR3 DNA: TGCGCCAGCAGCCCGGAAGCGGGGGGTGTAAGAAATGAGCAGTTCTTC
CDR3 protein: CASSPEAGGVRNEQFF

V gene: TRBV25-1
D gene: .
J gene: TRBJ1-2
clone size: .
CDR3 DNA: TGTGCCACCCAGAACTATGGCTACACCTTC
CDR3 protein: CATQNYGYTF

V gene: TRBV6-1
D gene: TRBD2
J gene: TRBJ2-1
clone size: .
CDR3 DNA: TGTGCCAGCATCGGGGGGTTCAGTATATTCAATGAGCAGTTCTTC
CDR3 protein: CASIGGFSIFNEQFF

V gene: TRBV7-2
D gene: .
J gene: TRBJ2-1
clone size: .
CDR3 DNA: TGTGCCAGCAGCTCCATGGACTTCCATGAGCAGTTCTTC
CDR3 protein: CASSSMDFHEQFF

V gene: TRBV5-1
D gene: .
J gene: TRBJ2-3
clone size: .
CDR3 DNA: TGCGCCAGCAGCAAGGACAACCCCACAGATACGCAGTATTTT
CDR3 protein: CASSKDNPTDTQYF

V gene: TRBV19
D gene: TRBD1
J gene: TRBJ2-7
clone size: .
CDR3 DNA: TGTGCCAGTAGTTCTCTTTCCGGGACAGCCTCCTACGAGCAGTACTTC
CDR3 protein: CASSSLSGTASYEQYF

V gene: TRBV29-1
D gene: TRBD2
J gene: TRBJ2-2
clone size: .
CDR3 DNA: TGCAGCGTTGGGGCGGGGGCCGGGGAGCTGTTTTTT
CDR3 protein: CSVGAGAGELFF

V gene: TRBV5-6
D gene: .
J gene: TRBJ2-2
clone size: .
CDR3 DNA: TGTGCCAGCAGCTTGGTGGGGCGTGAGACCGGGGAGCTGTTTTTT
CDR3 protein: CASSLVGRETGELFF

V gene: TRBV27
D gene: .
J gene: TRBJ2-2
clone size: .
CDR3 DNA: .
CDR3 protein: CASSSSWGTVGTGELFF

V gene: TRBV11-2
D gene: TRBD1
J gene: TRBJ2-4
clone size: .
CDR3 DNA: TGTGCCAGCAGCTTAGTCCCCGGACAGGGGGAAAACATTCAGTACTTC
CDR3 protein: CASSLVPGQGENIQYF

V gene: TRBV6-1
D gene: .
J gene: TRBJ1-1
clone size: .
CDR3 DNA: TGTGCCAGCAGAACCGGGACACTTACCACTGAAGCTTTCTTT
CDR3 protein: CASRTGTLTTEAFF

V gene: TRBV5-1
D gene: .
J gene: TRBJ2-3
clone size: .
CDR3 DNA: TGCGCCAGCAGCTTATTACGGGCAGATACGCAGTATTTT
CDR3 protein: CASSLLRADTQYF

V gene: TRBV29-1
D gene: .
J gene: TRBJ2-1
clone size: .
CDR3 DNA: TGCAGCGTTGAGGCCAGGGTGATCAATGAGCAGTTCTTC
CDR3 protein: CSVEARVINEQFF

V gene: TRBV28
D gene: .
J gene: TRBJ2-5
clone size: .
CDR3 DNA: TGTGCCAGCAGTTTACAGGGGTCGGAGACCCAGTACTTC
CDR3 protein: CASSLQGSETQYF

V gene: TRBV6-6
D gene: .
J gene: TRBJ1-1
clone size: .
CDR3 DNA: TGTGCCAGCAGTTTTAGTGCGGTCAACACTGAAGCTTTCTTT
CDR3 protein: CASSFSAVNTEAFF

V gene: TRBV9
D gene: .
J gene: TRBJ2-3
clone size: .
CDR3 DNA: TGTGCCAGCAGCCCTAGTGTAGTCGGCACAGATACGCAGTATTTT
CDR3 protein: CASSPSVVGTDTQYF

V gene: TRBV7-2
D gene: TRBD2
J gene: TRBJ2-5
clone size: .
CDR3 DNA: TGTGCCAGCAGCCCGAGACTAGCGGGGTTACAAGAGACCCAGTACTTC
CDR3 protein: CASSPRLAGLQETQYF

V gene: TRBV11-2
D gene: .
J gene: TRBJ2-5
clone size: .
CDR3 DNA: TGTGCCAGCAGCTTCGGAGAGACCCAGTACTTC
CDR3 protein: CASSFGETQYF

V gene: TRBV4-2
D gene: .
J gene: TRBJ2-7
clone size: once
CDR3 DNA: TGTGCCAGCAGCCGGGGGGAAAGGGACGTCTACGAGCAGTACTTC
CDR3 protein: CASSRGERDVYEQYF

V gene: TRBV28
D gene: .
J gene: TRBJ2-3
clone size: once
CDR3 DNA: TGTGCCAGCAGTTCCATCAGTACCACAGATACGCAGTATTTT
CDR3 protein: CASSSISTTDTQYF

V gene: TRBV19
D gene: .
J gene: TRBJ1-5
clone size: .
CDR3 DNA: TGTGCCAGTAGTATTTGGGGGCTCAATCAGCCCCAGCATTTT
CDR3 protein: CASSIWGLNQPQHF

V gene: TRBV2
D gene: .
J gene: TRBJ2-7
clone size: .
CDR3 DNA: TGTGCCAGCAGTGGACTAAGATCCTACGAGCAGTACTTC
CDR3 protein: CASSGLRSYEQYF

V gene: TRBV29-1
D gene: .
J gene: TRBJ2-1
clone size: .
CDR3 DNA: TGCAGCGTTGAAGAGCGGGGTTCTTACAATGAGCAGTTCTTC
CDR3 protein: CSVEERGSYNEQFF

V gene: TRBV7-9
D gene: TRBD1
J gene: TRBJ2-5
clone size: .
CDR3 DNA: TGTGCCAGCAGCTTAAGGACAGGCATAACTCAAGAGACCCAGTACTTC
CDR3 protein: CASSLRTGITQETQYF